This section outlines one TCR beta chain sequence together with its context. Its antigen is undetermined. The CDR3 has 18 amino acids. V lost 9 bases, J lost 2 bases, and 16 bases stayed unmatched. Germline V CDR1 and CDR2: SNHLY, FYNNEI. Clones were sequenced by immunoSEQ multiplex PCR, and TCRdb holds only the in-frame ones, with some missing. Here the sample spans some 2,100,000 clones, approximately 94% being singletons. The data were obtained in a study of shared clonotypes between healthy human individuals. General observations from the study: It was the non-shared clonotypes that had lower generation probabilities than clonotypes shared by all four donors.

The origin of this receptor is a young man in good health. The sequenced material came from naive CD4+ T cells sorted from blood. As to subset: CD45RA+ positively selected. The genes are TRBV2 and TRBJ2-3; 11 positions agree with TRBD2. The CDR3 reads CARPTSGGPLTSTDTQYF. CDR3 bases: TGTGCCAGACCTACTAGCGGGGGCCCCTTAACCTCCACAGATACGCAGTATTTT.